The 16 T cell receptor beta chains in this list originate from one sample, sequenced in a study of regulatory T cells in long-lasting Graves disease (dated by TCRdb to the early 2020s). Library preparation was by multiplex PCR. These reads were obtained on an Illumina HiSeq 4000. CDR3 regions were amplified by Arm-PCR with iRepertoire HTBI primers to construct TCR beta libraries. TCRdb's own reprocessing of the public reads used fastp at Q25 and MiXCR and kept productive beta chains. Records with the same CDR3 protein are collapsed into one entry carrying the most frequent genes and DNA. Counted in this sample were 300,000 to 350,000 distinct CDR3 sequences; roughly 21% of them appeared once. The top ten hold less than 35% of the sample. The time point label, as the study defines it: persistent/refractory GD, antithyroid drugs over 5 years with positive TRAb. RNA was extracted from PBMCs in TRIzol for both TCR sequencing and RNA sequencing.

The sample in question was peripheral blood mononuclear cells (PBMCs), obtained when the disease was refractory, from a patient treated with antithyroid drugs. The source of these receptors is a female donor with Graves disease.

This clonotype was counted many times. This chain joins TRBV12-3 or TRBV12-4 and TRBJ1-1; 7 nucleotides align to TRBD1. The CDR3 length is 15 residues. Trimming removed 4 bases from V and 3 bases from J; junction bases left unmatched: 8. CDR3 DNA sequence: TGTGCCAGCAGTTCCCGGGACAGTAAGGACACTGAAGCTTTCTTT. Translation gives CASSSRDSKDTEAFF.

A note on this clonotype: At one boundary the junction diverges from the germline segment, which might be a read error. V usage is TRBV7-9 and J usage is TRBJ1-5; the match to TRBD1 covers 8 bases. Germline loops: CDR1 SEHNR, CDR2 FQNEAQ (reference sequence). The CDR3 covers 14 residues. CDR3 protein: CASSPRTGYQPRHF. Written as DNA, the CDR3 is TGTGCCAGCAGCCCTCGGACAGGGTATCAGCCCCGGCATTTT. Full variable domain (remainder filled in from reference TRBV7-9 and TRBJ1-5): DTGVSQNPRHKITKRGQNVTFRCDPISEHNRLYWYRQTLGQGPEFLTYFQNEAQLEKSRLLSDRFSAERPKGSFSTLEIQRTEQGDSAMYLCASSPRTGYQPRHFGDGTRLSIL.

This clonotype was picked up a small number of times. The rearrangement links TRBV19 to TRBJ1-5, with D perhaps TRBD1 (6 bases). V gave up 6 bases and J gave up 4 bases, with 10 bases separating them. CDR1 and CDR2 (germline): LNHDA, SQIVND (reference sequence). The CDR3 length is 13 residues. The CDR3 DNA reads as TGTGCCAGTAGGGACAGACCAAATCAGCCCCAGCATTTT. Translating it yields CASRDRPNQPQHF.

This clonotype occurred many times. The chain is built from TRBV24-1 and TRBJ1-2, with a tentative D call TRBD1 (6 bases). The CDR3 consists of 11 residues. Germline assignment: CDR1 KGHDR and CDR2 SFDVKD. Trimming left V 7 bases short and J 12 bases short, with 14 bases between. CDR3: CATSERGGDTF. Here the CDR3 DNA reads TGTGCCACCAGCGAGAGGGGGGGAGACACCTTC.

This clonotype was recorded once. The rearrangement links TRBV30 to TRBJ1-3; D gene uncertain. V was cut by 2 bases and J by 2 bases, with 10 bases left in between. From germline, CDR1 is GTSNPN and CDR2 SVGIG (reference sequence). The CDR3 has 14 amino acids. Written as DNA, the CDR3 is TGTGCCTGGAGTTCCAGCCTCCCTGGAAACACCATATATTTT. Residues: CAWSSSLPGNTIYF.

The chain uses TRBV7-3 and TRBJ2-7, with D possibly being TRBD2 (6 bases). The CDR3 consists of 14 residues. Between the trimmed V and J ends, which lost 2 bases and 6 bases, there was a span of 14 bases. Germline V gene sequence: CDR1 SGHTA, CDR2 FQGTGA. The CDR3: CASSLFGGAGEQYF. CDR3 nucleotides: TGTGCCAGCAGCTTATTCGGGGGAGCAGGCGAGCAGTACTTC.

This clonotype was counted many times. DNA of the CDR3: TGTGCCAGCAGTGGGACAGGGGGCTTTACCGGGGAGCTGTTTTTT. This encodes CASSGTGGFTGELFF. The chain recombines TRBV12-3 or TRBV12-4 with TRBJ2-2, with 12 nucleotides matching TRBD1. The CDR3 covers 15 residues. The J segment lost 5 bases and the V segment lost 5 bases, leaving 3 bases of the junction unmatched.

In its sample, this clonotype was seen many times. The CDR3 here is CASSLVGVGNQPQHF. The CDR3 region has the DNA TGTGCCAGCAGCTTGGTAGGGGTTGGCAATCAGCCCCAGCATTTT. The rearrangement links TRBV7-2 to TRBJ1-5; a weak D match, TRBD1 (5 bases). The CDR3 sequence is 15 residues long. With 3 bases removed from V and 2 bases from J, the gap between germline ends came to 11 bases. Germline assignment: CDR1 SGHTA and CDR2 FQGNSA.

Many counts were recorded for this clonotype. V and J are TRBV11-2 and TRBJ2-7; 8 bases align to TRBD1. V lost 0 bases, J lost 10 bases, and 2 bases stayed unmatched. The CDR3 is 12 residues long. CDR1 SGHAT and CDR2 FQNNGV come from the germline V gene. The CDR3 region is CASSLDGTGQYF. Written as DNA, the CDR3 is TGTGCCAGCAGCTTAGATGGGACAGGACAGTACTTC.

This clonotype showed up many times. The rearrangement links TRBV28 to TRBJ2-4; 10 bases fit TRBD2. V dropped 7 bases and J dropped 8; count of bases not matched to a gene: 11. Germline CDR1 MDHEN, CDR2 SYDVKM. The CDR3 has 15 residues. The CDR3 DNA is TGTGCCAGCAAGGGGGTTAGCGGGAGGATATACATTCAGTACTTC. It is translated as CASKGVSGRIYIQYF.

This chain connects TRBV19 to TRBJ1-5, with a tentative D call TRBD1 (5 bases). Deletions cut 7 bases from V and 3 bases from J, with 16 bases between. The CDR3 runs to 15 residues. Germline V lookup: CDR1 LNHDA, CDR2 SQIVND (reference sequence). This CDR3 reads CASTPLGGFNQPQHF. The CDR3 DNA reads as TGTGCCAGTACCCCCCTCGGGGGGTTCAATCAGCCCCAGCATTTT. Using reference TRBV19 and TRBJ1-5 for the parts outside the CDR3, the full variable domain is DGGITQSPKYLFRKEGQNVTLSCEQNLNHDAMYWYRQDPGQGLRLIYYSQIVNDFQKGDIAEGYSVSREKKESFPLTVTSAQKNPTAFYLCASTPLGGFNQPQHFGDGTRLSIL.

In this sample, this clonotype turned up a few times. V usage is TRBV6-5 and J usage is TRBJ2-7; D gene uncertain. Germline CDR1 reads MNHEY; CDR2 reads SVGAGI. V gave up 4 bases and J gave up 5 bases, with 9 bases separating them. The CDR3 runs 12 residues. This CDR3 is CASSSYSDEQYF. The CDR3 nucleotides read TGTGCCAGCAGTTCCTATTCGGACGAGCAGTACTTC.

This clonotype showed up many times. This CDR3 is CASADIPRLNEKLFF. Here the CDR3 DNA reads TGTGCCAGCGCCGACATCCCACGTCTTAATGAAAAACTGTTTTTT. The gene calls are TRBV7-2 and TRBJ1-4; D is ambiguous. Germline V gene lookup returns CDR1 SGHTA and CDR2 FQGNSA. The CDR3 consists of 15 residues. Trimming cost V 8 bases and J 4 bases, with 17 bases left between them.

This chain links TRBV7-2 with TRBJ2-7, with D maybe TRBD2 (7 bases). V dropped 2 bases and J dropped 7 bases, with 18 bases sitting between them. Germline V lookup: CDR1 SGHTA, CDR2 FQGNSA. This CDR3 has 15 residues. The CDR3 nucleotides read TGTGCCAGCAGCTTAAATCGAAATGAGGGGGGGGAGCAGTACTTC. Residues: CASSLNRNEGGEQYF.

This clonotype was detected only a few times. The chain employs TRBV6-6 and TRBJ1-1, with no clear D. V shed 0 bases and J shed 3 bases, with 2 bases lying between them. This CDR3 contains 12 residues. Germline values: CDR1 MNHNY, CDR2 SVGAGI (reference sequence). CDR3 bases: TGTGCCAGCAGTTACTCGGACACTGAAGCTTTCTTT. Residues: CASSYSDTEAFF.

At least ten counts were recorded for this clonotype. This rearrangement joins TRBV3-1 to TRBJ1-2; a weak D match, TRBD1 (5 bases). Trimming took off 4 bases at V and 0 bases at J, with 12 bases between the two ends. Germline CDR1 reads LGHDT; CDR2 reads YNNKEL (reference sequence). The CDR3 totals 15 residues. This CDR3 reads CASSLRGLTNYGYTF. The CDR3 DNA reads as TGTGCCAGCAGCCTTCGGGGCCTGACTAACTATGGCTACACCTTC.